This T cell receptor (beta chain) was captured in a study of blood T cell repertoires in COVID-19. Study summary: Acute-phase and convalescent COVID-19 samples originated in the United States, Italy and Spain. The analysed material was cDNA or gDNA that came from T cells, B-cell-depleted T cells, or PBMCs.

Note on this clone: Germline is not matched at one junction end, which may reflect a read error.

The data were produced by immunoSEQ multiplex PCR, yet TCRdb's version contains in-frame clones alone and is incomplete. The sample includes about 160,000 clones, 82% of them seen just once. The CDR3 has 15 residues. Per germline, CDR1 SGHTA and CDR2 FQGTGA. The chain is built from TRBV7-3 and TRBJ2-1; D is possibly TRBD2 (5 bases). Specimen: peripheral blood. The TCR was taken from a woman older than 75 with active or convalescent COVID-19. The CDR3 bases are TGTGCCAGCAGCCTAACGCTAGCCAAGTACAATGAGCAGTTCTTC. It encodes CASSLTLAKYNEQFF.